This TCR beta chain comes out of a study of technical replicates of blood from a few donors. Germline trimming cut 3 bases from V and 5 bases from J; bases unmatched to any gene: 8. The CDR3 is made up of 16 amino acids. In germline, CDR1 is MGHRA, CDR2 YSYEKL. Here immunoSEQ multiplex PCR was the method, and the copy in TCRdb shows in-frame clones only, minus some. The sample records 91,000 or so clones, about 96% being singletons. The sequencing sample was made of T cells isolated from PBMCs. The receptor was derived from a human donor in good health. J is TRBJ2-7 and V is TRBV4-1, with 12 bases fitting TRBD1. CDR3 nucleotide sequence: TGCGCCAGCAGCCATAGTCCGGGACAGGGGGCCGACGAGCAGTACTTC. This encodes CASSHSPGQGADEQYF.